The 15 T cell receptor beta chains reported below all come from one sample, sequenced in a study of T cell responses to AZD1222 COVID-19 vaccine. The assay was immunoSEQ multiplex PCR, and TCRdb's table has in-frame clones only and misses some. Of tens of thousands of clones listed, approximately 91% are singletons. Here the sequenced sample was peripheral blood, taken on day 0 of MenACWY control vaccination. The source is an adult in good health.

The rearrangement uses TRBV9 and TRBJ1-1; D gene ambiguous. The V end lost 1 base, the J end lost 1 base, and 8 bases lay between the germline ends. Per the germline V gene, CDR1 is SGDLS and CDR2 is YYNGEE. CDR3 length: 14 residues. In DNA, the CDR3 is TGTGCCAGCAGCGTAATTGGGGAGAACACTGAAGCTTTCTTT. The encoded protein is CASSVIGENTEAFF.

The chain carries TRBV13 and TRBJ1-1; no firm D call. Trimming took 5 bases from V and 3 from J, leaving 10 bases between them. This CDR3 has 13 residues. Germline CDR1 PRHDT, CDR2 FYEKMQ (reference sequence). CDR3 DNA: TGTGCCAGCAGCAACGACTTCTACACTGAAGCTTTCTTT. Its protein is CASSNDFYTEAFF.

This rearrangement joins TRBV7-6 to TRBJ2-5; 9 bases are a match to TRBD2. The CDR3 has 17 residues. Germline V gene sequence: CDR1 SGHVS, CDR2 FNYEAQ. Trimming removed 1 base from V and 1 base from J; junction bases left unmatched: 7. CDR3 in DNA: TGTGCCAGCAGCTTAGACGGGGCGGGGGGGCCCCAAGAGACCCAGTACTTC. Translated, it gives CASSLDGAGGPQETQYF.

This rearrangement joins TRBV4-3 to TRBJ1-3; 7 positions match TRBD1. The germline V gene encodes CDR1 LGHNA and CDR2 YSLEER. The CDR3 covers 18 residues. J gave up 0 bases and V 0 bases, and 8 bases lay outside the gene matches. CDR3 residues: CASSQEAPGQLSGNTIYF. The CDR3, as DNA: TGCGCCAGCAGCCAAGAAGCCCCGGGACAGCTCTCTGGAAACACCATATATTTT.

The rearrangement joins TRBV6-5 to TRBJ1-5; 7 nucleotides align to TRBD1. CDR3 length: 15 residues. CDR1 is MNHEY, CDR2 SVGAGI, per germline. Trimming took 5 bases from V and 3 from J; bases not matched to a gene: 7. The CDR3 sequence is CASSPPGQHNQPQHF. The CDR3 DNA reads TGTGCCAGCAGTCCGCCGGGACAGCACAATCAGCCCCAGCATTTT.

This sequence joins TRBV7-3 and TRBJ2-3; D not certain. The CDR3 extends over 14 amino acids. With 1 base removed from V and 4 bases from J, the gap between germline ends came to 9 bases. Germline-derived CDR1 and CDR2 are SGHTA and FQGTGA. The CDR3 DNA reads TGTGCCAGCAGCTTAAGGGCAGCCCCAGATACGCAGTATTTT. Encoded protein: CASSLRAAPDTQYF.

The CDR3: CASSIGGTQVTEAFF. The CDR3 region has the DNA TGTGCCAGTAGTATAGGGGGGACGCAGGTCACTGAAGCTTTCTTT. The rearrangement links TRBV19 to TRBJ1-1; D possibly corresponds to TRBD1 (5 bases). CDR3 length: 15 residues. Trimming pared 1 base from V and 4 bases from J, leaving 13 bases between. Per the germline V gene, CDR1 is LNHDA and CDR2 is SQIVND (reference sequence). The full variable domain, its missing parts supplied by reference TRBV19 and TRBJ1-1, is DGGITQSPKYLFRKEGQNVTLSCEQNLNHDAMYWYRQDPGQGLRLIYYSQIVNDFQKGDIAEGYSVSREKKESFPLTVTSAQKNPTAFYLCASSIGGTQVTEAFFGQGTRLTVV.

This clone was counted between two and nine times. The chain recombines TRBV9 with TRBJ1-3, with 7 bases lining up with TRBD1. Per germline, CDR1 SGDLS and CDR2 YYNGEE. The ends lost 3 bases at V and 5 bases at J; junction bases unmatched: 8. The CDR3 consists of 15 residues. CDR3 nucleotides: TGTGCCAGCAGCGACCAACAGGGGACCCGAAACACCATATATTTT. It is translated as CASSDQQGTRNTIYF. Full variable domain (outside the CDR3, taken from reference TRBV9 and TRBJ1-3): DSGVTQTPKHLITATGQRVTLRCSPRSGDLSVYWYQQSLDQGLQFLIQYYNGEERAKGNILERFSAQQFPDLHSELNLSSLELGDSALYFCASSDQQGTRNTIYFGEGSWLTVV.

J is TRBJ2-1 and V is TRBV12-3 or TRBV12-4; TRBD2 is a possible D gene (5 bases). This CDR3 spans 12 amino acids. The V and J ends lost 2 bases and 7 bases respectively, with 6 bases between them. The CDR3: CASSLLANEQFF. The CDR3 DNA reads TGTGCCAGCAGTTTATTAGCGAATGAGCAGTTCTTC.

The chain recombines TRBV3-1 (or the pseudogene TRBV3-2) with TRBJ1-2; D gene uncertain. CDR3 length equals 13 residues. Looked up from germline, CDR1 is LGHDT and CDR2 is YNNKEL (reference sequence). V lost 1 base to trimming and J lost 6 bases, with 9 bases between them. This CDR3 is CASSQGVGDGYTF. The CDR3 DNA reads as TGTGCCAGCAGCCAAGGGGTCGGAGATGGCTACACCTTC.

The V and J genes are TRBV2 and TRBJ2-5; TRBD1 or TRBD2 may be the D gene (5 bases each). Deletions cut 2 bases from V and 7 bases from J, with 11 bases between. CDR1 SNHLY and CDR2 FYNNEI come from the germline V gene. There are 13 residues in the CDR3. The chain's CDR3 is CASSERDHGTQYF. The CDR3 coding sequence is TGTGCCAGCAGTGAAAGGGACCACGGGACCCAGTACTTC.

The CDR3 reads CASSLITGGLSTNEKLFF. DNA for the CDR3: TGTGCCAGCAGTTTAATCACAGGGGGGCTTTCAACTAATGAAAAACTGTTTTTT. The rearrangement links TRBV28 to TRBJ1-4; 8 nucleotides agree with TRBD1. The CDR3 consists of 18 residues. Germline V gene sequence: CDR1 MDHEN, CDR2 SYDVKM. V shed 2 bases and J 0 bases; nucleotides not matched to a gene: 8.

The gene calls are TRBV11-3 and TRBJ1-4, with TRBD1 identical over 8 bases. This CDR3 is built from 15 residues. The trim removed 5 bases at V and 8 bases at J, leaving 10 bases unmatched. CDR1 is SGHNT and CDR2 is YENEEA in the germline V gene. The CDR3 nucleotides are TGTGCCAGCAGCAACCCAGGACAGGGCTTAGAAAAACTGTTTTTT. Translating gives CASSNPGQGLEKLFF.

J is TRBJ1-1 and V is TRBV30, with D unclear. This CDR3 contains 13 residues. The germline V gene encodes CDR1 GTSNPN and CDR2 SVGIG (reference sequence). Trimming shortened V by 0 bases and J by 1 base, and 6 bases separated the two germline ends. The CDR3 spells CAWSVQGNTEAFF. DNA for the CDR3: TGTGCCTGGAGTGTACAAGGGAACACTGAAGCTTTCTTT.

As DNA, the CDR3 is TGTGCCAGCAGGTCACAGGGGGCGGGAAACACCATATATTTT. It codes for CASRSQGAGNTIYF. The rearrangement links TRBV3-1 (or the pseudogene TRBV3-2) to TRBJ1-3, with 9 bases identical to TRBD1. The CDR3 has 14 residues. V lost 6 bases, J lost 4 bases, and 4 bases stayed unmatched. The germline CDR1 and CDR2 sequences are LGHDT and YNNKEL (reference sequence).